This passage covers 9 T cell receptor beta chains from one sample sequenced in a study of T-cell reconstitution after alpha-beta-depleted transplantation in children. TCRbeta library preparation incorporated unique molecular identifiers. A single record per CDR3 protein comes from TCRdb applying MiXCR to the PCR reads. Here the sample spans some 840,000 distinct CDR3 sequences, roughly 15% being singletons. The material was PBMCs, mostly from graft donor cells, obtained 360 days after TCRalphabeta/CD19-depleted stem cell transplant. The receptor set was obtained from a male patient between 10 and 17 years old who had a stem cell transplant for acute lymphoblastic leukemia, so the T cells may come from the graft donor.

This clonotype was found many times. The genes are TRBV9 and TRBJ2-1; unclear D gene. V lost 4 bases and J lost 5, with 16 bases in between. CDR1 and CDR2 from the germline V gene are SGDLS and YYNGEE. The CDR3 totals 15 residues. This CDR3 is CASSPSPAFNNEQFF. The CDR3 DNA reads as TGTGCCAGCAGCCCCTCTCCGGCCTTCAACAATGAGCAGTTCTTC.

The chain uses TRBV28 and TRBJ1-1; 12 bases map to TRBD1. CDR3 length equals 15 residues. The germline V gene has CDR1 MDHEN and CDR2 SYDVKM. The V and J ends lost 6 bases and 2 bases, in that order; junction bases with no gene match: 4. The CDR3 DNA reads as TGTGCCAGCAGACCCGGGACAGGGGGCAACACTGAAGCTTTCTTT. Encoded protein: CASRPGTGGNTEAFF.

Written as DNA, the CDR3 is TGCGCCAGCAGCGCCGGACCGACATCCTACGAGCAGTACTTC. Amino acids: CASSAGPTSYEQYF. The rearrangement links TRBV5-1 to TRBJ2-7; no clear D. Germline V CDR1 and CDR2: SGHRS, YFSETQ. The CDR3 has 14 amino acids. Trimming pared 4 bases from V and 1 base from J, leaving 12 bases between.

The chain uses TRBV7-8 and TRBJ1-1; weak D call: TRBD1 (5 bases). V lost 3 bases and J lost 4, with 15 bases in between. Germline values: CDR1 SGHVS, CDR2 FQNEAQ. This CDR3 contains 15 residues. The CDR3 DNA is TGTGCCAGCAGCTTGGGTCTGGGGGTAGGCACTGAAGCTTTCTTT. Translation: CASSLGLGVGTEAFF.

V and J are TRBV7-3 and TRBJ2-1, with D perhaps being TRBD1 or TRBD2 (5 bases each). CDR1 and CDR2 (germline): SGHTA, FQGTGA. The CDR3 covers 14 residues. Deletions cut 0 bases from V and 9 bases from J, with 12 bases between. The CDR3 DNA sequence: TGTGCCAGCAGCTTAACAGGGTCAGGGAGTGAGCAGTTCTTC. Residues: CASSLTGSGSEQFF.

J is TRBJ2-7 and V is TRBV6-5; D call uncertain. The germline gives CDR1 MNHEY, CDR2 SVGAGI. V was shortened by 4 bases and J by 0 bases, with 10 bases between the two germline ends. This CDR3 has 14 residues. CDR3 residues: CASSFQASSYEQYF. DNA for the CDR3: TGTGCCAGCAGTTTCCAGGCTAGCTCCTACGAGCAGTACTTC.

This chain uses TRBV4-1 with TRBJ2-2; D possibly matches TRBD1 or TRBD2 (5 bases each). V lost 0 bases to trimming and J lost 3 bases, with 11 bases between them. CDR3 length: 16 residues. Looked up from germline, CDR1 is MGHRA and CDR2 is YSYEKL. This chain's CDR3 is CASSQEGPRHTGELFF. In nucleotides, the CDR3 is TGCGCCAGCAGCCAAGAGGGACCACGGCACACCGGGGAGCTGTTTTTT.

The chain recombines TRBV29-1 with TRBJ2-7, with 8 bases fitting TRBD1. V lost 3 bases, J lost 7 bases, and 8 bases stayed unmatched. CDR3 length: 13 residues. From germline, CDR1 is SQVTM and CDR2 ANQGSEA. The chain's CDR3 is CSVDVQGASEQYF. Here the CDR3 DNA reads TGCAGCGTTGACGTTCAGGGGGCGAGTGAGCAGTACTTC.

This sequence joins TRBV29-1 and TRBJ2-7; D is unresolved. CDR3 size: 16 residues. CDR1 and CDR2 from the germline V gene are SQVTM and ANQGSEA. V lost 1 base and J 3 bases, leaving 19 bases between the germline ends. CDR3 DNA: TGCAGCGTTGAAGTAGGTGGCTTTTGGGGATACTACGAGCAGTACTTC. The encoded protein is CSVEVGGFWGYYEQYF.